This T cell receptor (beta chain) was sequenced in a study of blood T cells in healthy people across ages. Notes on the study in general: Diversity estimates drawn from one million T cells were deemed underestimates. Expanded clonotype shifts may have been confounded, as the donors had an unknown CMV status.

Trimming took 3 bases from V and 0 from J, leaving 13 bases between them. This CDR3 has 15 amino acids. Germline V gene lookup returns CDR1 SGHRS and CDR2 YFSETQ. This clonotype was detected only a few times. Its matching antigen is unknown. A second 7 to 11 cycle PCR used barcoded and J-beta primers. One entry per CDR3 protein results from TCRdb running MiXCR on the 5' RACE reads. This table has 1.5 million to 2 million distinct CDR3 sequences, roughly 30% appearing once. Input material: blood. The TCR sequence derives from a woman aged 25-40 years in good health. The chain is built from TRBV5-1 and TRBJ2-7; no definite D call. DNA of the CDR3: TGCGCCAGCAGCTCGGCTCCTGGGCCCTCCTACGAGCAGTACTTC. This sequence encodes CASSSAPGPSYEQYF.